This T cell receptor beta chain emerged from a study of T cells in Graves' hyperthyroidism and ophthalmopathy. The TCR beta CDR3 regions underwent amplification using RNA transcripts as the source. HTBI primers were the set used in a first-round RT-PCR of the TCR CDR3. MiXCR, run by TCRdb on the multiplex PCR reads, gives a single entry per CDR3 protein. Altogether over 650,000 distinct CDR3 sequences are present, about a sixth being singletons, with the ten largest covering roughly 8%. Recently diagnosed hyperthyroidism of less than 2 months' duration affected patients aged 18 to 65. Orbital computed tomography, thyroid ultrasound, serum thyroxine and TRAb, and clinical symptoms together informed the diagnoses. V was clipped by 6 bases and J by 7 bases, with 13 bases between them. The germline CDR1 and CDR2 sequences are SGHRS and YFSETQ. This CDR3 has 12 residues. Study observations and caveats: Blood also carried most thyroid clonotypes expanded above 0.001.

A remark on this clonotype: Its antigen is still unknown.

The origin of this receptor is a man aged 18 to 30 with Graves' hyperthyroidism. The sample comprised blood. The chain is built from TRBV5-1 and TRBJ2-5, with D hard to call. CDR3 region: CASKTDLGTQYF. Written as DNA, the CDR3 is TGCGCCAGCAAGACGGACCTCGGGACCCAGTACTTC.